The 17 T cell receptor beta chains listed next were all sequenced from one sample in a study of cytomegalovirus exposure and HLA in healthy donors. The PCR had 60 Vbeta and 13 Jbeta primers. Method: immunoSEQ multiplex PCR; TCRdb's copy keeps in-frame clones and lacks some. The sample shows more than 25,000 clones, 70% of them seen only once. The specimen sequenced was PBMCs. The receptors come from a woman aged 50 to 60 in good health and CMV-seronegative.

This clone occurred once. This chain links TRBV27 with TRBJ1-1, with D possibly matching TRBD1 (6 bases). Per germline, CDR1 MNHEY and CDR2 SMNVEV (reference sequence). V lost 2 bases and J 7 bases, leaving 14 bases between the germline ends. CDR3 length: 14 amino acids. CDR3 residues: CASSLGGGLVEAFF. The CDR3 bases are TGTGCCAGCAGTTTAGGGGGGGGGCTCGTTGAAGCTTTCTTT.

V and J are TRBV6-1 and TRBJ1-2; 8 bases are shared with TRBD1. Germline V gives CDR1 MNHNS, CDR2 SASEGT. V trimming: 1 base; J trimming: 5 bases; junction bases outside the gene matches: 3. This CDR3 spans 14 amino acids. Here the CDR3 DNA reads TGTGCCAGCAGTGAAGTCTACAGGGGGTATGGCTACACCTTC. Its protein is CASSEVYRGYGYTF.

This clone was seen a single time. The V call is TRBV6-1, the J call TRBJ1-3, with a tentative D call TRBD1 (6 bases). In germline, CDR1 is MNHNS, CDR2 SASEGT. This CDR3 has 14 amino acids. Trimming removed 6 bases from V and 7 bases from J, with 16 bases in between. The CDR3 protein is CASSPQGQGNTIYF. The CDR3 coding sequence is TGTGCCAGCAGCCCGCAGGGGCAGGGGAACACCATATATTTT.

J is TRBJ1-4 and V is TRBV7-9; 8 bases match TRBD1. Germline CDR1 is SEHNR and CDR2 is FQNEAQ (reference sequence). V dropped 1 base and J dropped 8; count of bases not matched to a gene: 6. The CDR3 extends over 15 amino acids. The CDR3 DNA reads as TGTGCCAGCAGCTTAGGGGACAGGAAAGGAGAAAAACTGTTTTTT. It codes for CASSLGDRKGEKLFF.

The rearrangement uses TRBV6-5 and TRBJ2-3; TRBD2 aligns across 15 bases. The CDR3 totals 15 residues. Trimming removed 5 bases from V and 7 bases from J; junction bases left unmatched: 4. Germline V gene data show CDR1 as MNHEY and CDR2 as SVGAGI. The CDR3, as DNA: TGTGCCAGCAGTCCGGGACTAGCGGGAGGAAATACGCAGTATTTT. Translation gives CASSPGLAGGNTQYF.

A few counts support this clone. The same CDR3 arises from other DNA sequences in this sample as well. V gene TRBV29-1 combines with J gene TRBJ2-1, with a tentative D call TRBD2 (6 bases). Germline lookup yields CDR1 SQVTM and CDR2 ANQGSEA. The V end lost 4 bases, the J end lost 1 base, and 11 bases lay between the germline ends. This CDR3 region has 14 residues. This CDR3 is CSVVAGKSYNEQFF. In DNA, the CDR3 is TGCAGCGTTGTGGCGGGGAAATCCTACAATGAGCAGTTCTTC.

The rearrangement links TRBV25-1 to TRBJ1-1; TRBD1 aligns across 7 bases. Per the germline V gene, CDR1 is MGHDK and CDR2 is SYGVNS. J was trimmed by 11 bases and V by 2 bases; bases with no gene match: 17. The CDR3 is 16 residues long. The CDR3 loop reads CASSETPPGQLTGAFF. CDR3 nucleotides: TGTGCCAGCAGTGAAACCCCCCCGGGACAGCTCACGGGGGCTTTCTTT.

This clone is a singleton in its sample. The chain recombines TRBV29-1 with TRBJ2-7; D is perhaps TRBD2 (6 bases). CDR3 size: 11 residues. Germline CDR1 is SQVTM and CDR2 is ANQGSEA. V was trimmed by 5 bases and J by 1 base, leaving 6 bases between them. CDR3 in DNA: TGCAGCGTTCGGGGGTCCTACGAGCAGTACTTC. This translates into CSVRGSYEQYF.

The chain carries TRBV6-4 and TRBJ2-1, with a tentative D call TRBD2 (6 bases). This CDR3 spans 14 amino acids. Per germline, CDR1 MRHNA and CDR2 SNTAGT. V gave up 4 bases and J gave up 9 bases, with 16 bases separating them. CDR3 loop: CASSVTLGGSEQFF. Here the CDR3 DNA reads TGTGCCAGCAGTGTCACTCTTGGGGGGTCTGAGCAGTTCTTC.

This clone was recorded a few times. The chain has TRBV7-2 and TRBJ2-7; 8 bases are shared with TRBD1. Looked up from germline, CDR1 is SGHTA and CDR2 is FQGNSA. The CDR3 runs to 14 residues. Trimming cost V 6 bases and J 6 bases; bases outside gene matches: 10. The CDR3 DNA is TGTGCCAGCAGGGGCAGGGGGCGGTTCTCCGAGCAGTACTTC. Translated, it gives CASRGRGRFSEQYF.

The chain uses TRBV2 and TRBJ1-1, with TRBD1 matching 7 bases. The J segment lost 7 bases and the V segment lost 6 bases, leaving 5 bases of the junction unmatched. Germline V gene data show CDR1 as SNHLY and CDR2 as FYNNEI. The CDR3 extends over 12 amino acids. The CDR3 sequence is CASRRDSHEAFF. The DNA of the CDR3 is TGTGCCAGCAGGAGGGACAGCCATGAAGCTTTCTTT.

The rearrangement links TRBV29-1 to TRBJ2-3, with 10 positions matching TRBD2. The CDR3 loop spans 15 amino acids. Trimming took 1 base from V and 2 from J; bases not matched to a gene: 3. Germline lookup yields CDR1 SQVTM and CDR2 ANQGSEA. The DNA for the CDR3 is TGCAGCGTTGAAGGTAGCGGGGGGACCACAGATACGCAGTATTTT. Protein product: CSVEGSGGTTDTQYF.

The chain carries TRBV2 and TRBJ2-7; D may be TRBD1 (6 bases). Trimming cost V 8 bases and J 0 bases, with 17 bases left between them. CDR1 is SNHLY and CDR2 is FYNNEI in the germline V gene. The length of the CDR3 is 15 residues. This chain's CDR3 is CASCWDTVLSYEQYF. Here the CDR3 DNA reads TGTGCCAGCTGCTGGGACACCGTCCTCTCCTACGAGCAGTACTTC.

The gene calls are TRBV29-1 and TRBJ1-5, with D hard to call. The germline V gene has CDR1 SQVTM and CDR2 ANQGSEA. Trimming shortened V by 7 bases and J by 1 base, and 8 bases separated the two germline ends. This CDR3 has 12 amino acids. CDR3 DNA: TGCAGCGCCGCGAGGAGCAATCAGCCCCAGCATTTT. Encoded protein: CSAARSNQPQHF.

V usage is TRBV6-5 and J usage is TRBJ1-1; D perhaps matches TRBD1 (6 bases). Germline V gives CDR1 MNHEY, CDR2 SVGAGI. The CDR3 has 13 residues. V was trimmed by 4 bases and J by 1 base, leaving 7 bases between them. The CDR3: CASSWTENTEAFF. The CDR3 nucleotides read TGTGCCAGCAGTTGGACAGAGAACACTGAAGCTTTCTTT.

The chain recombines TRBV18 with TRBJ2-5, with D uncertain. CDR1 and CDR2 (germline): KGHSH, LQKENI. The ends were cut back, 8 bases at V and 4 bases at J, with 11 bases in the middle. This CDR3 has 12 residues. DNA of the CDR3: TGTGCCAGCACTATCGGAAGAGAGACCCAGTACTTC. Its protein is CASTIGRETQYF.

The CDR3 loop reads CASTGSYQETQYF. The CDR3, as DNA: TGCGCCAGCACGGGTTCGTACCAAGAGACCCAGTACTTC. The V gene is TRBV5-1, the J gene TRBJ2-5; D unclear. Germline CDR1 SGHRS, CDR2 YFSETQ. This CDR3 spans 13 amino acids. V lost 6 bases, J lost 0 bases, and 9 bases lay in between.